This T cell receptor beta chain derives from a study of cytomegalovirus exposure and HLA in healthy donors (dated 2017 in TCRdb). With regard to the full study: According to an earlier analysis of a few hundred of the donors, 150 million to 200 million T cells yielded over 90 million unique TCR beta sequences and 276 Gb of sequence data. An earlier analysis of roughly 580 of the donors used high-throughput TCR beta sequencing to judge whether each TCR beta V gene segment behaved as functional or pseudogenic. About 280 gigabases of sequencing data and 75 million to 85 million unique TCR sequences made up an early release that covered under 750 HLA-typed donors. Donor age, sex, ethnicity and CMV serostatus were compiled together with the repertoire data. High-throughput TCR immunosequencing, statistical association of individual TCRs with disease status, and machine learning were combined to predict cytomegalovirus infection status. HLA typing covered class I and class II loci at four-digit resolution. Every repertoire in the discovery cohort had been generated on one and the same sequencing platform. Rather than using new phenotypic data, the later analysis identified candidate immune exposures from TCR beta sequences and from how often those sequences occurred across donors. Among roughly 400 genotyped donors of the cohort, an average of around 240,000 unique TCR beta nucleotide sequences were sequenced per donor, 15% to 20% of them non-productive. The study profiled the T cell repertoires of hundreds of subjects by immunosequencing and related them to cytomegalovirus serostatus. The genetic ancestry cluster associated with self-reported Caucasian donors included around 76% of the roughly 400 genotyped donors. Besides the first cohort of some 670 subjects, a separate validation cohort made up of some 110 different subjects was used. The study aimed to test whether cataloging public T cell receptors could reveal signatures of past pathogen exposure. A later genetic analysis took genome-wide SNP genotypes for about three fifths of the 666 donors and used that subset as a discovery cohort. Because of strong linkage in the cohort, five DR-DQ haplotypes were treated as single units for association and clustering. The number of typed donors differed by locus: roughly 620-630 for A, B, C, DRB1 and DQB1; 522 for DQA1; 606 for DPA1; and roughly 490 for DPB1. A later analysis re-examined previously published TCR beta repertoires from hundreds of donors and added high-resolution HLA genotyping to investigate patterns of TCR occurrence.

The method behind the library was the immunoSEQ multiplex PCR assay. For the multiplex PCR, a mixture combining 60 forward primers for TCR Vbeta segments and 13 reverse primers for TCR Jbeta segments was used. A multiplex PCR assay on genomic DNA amplified the CDR3 region of rearranged TCR beta genes. The Illumina HiSeq System was used to sequence the amplified TCR beta libraries as 87-base-pair reads. The published analysis was carried out like this. A later analysis counted about 80 million unique TCR beta chains across the 640 or so repertoires, and 10 million to 11 million of these chains were shared by at least two donors. Raw reads were error-corrected and collapsed into unique sequences with a nearest-neighbor algorithm that merged closely related sequences to remove PCR and sequencing errors. Alignment of CDR3 sequences to IMGT reference sequences was used to assign V, D and J gene segments. For a sequence to be retained, a match of at least six nucleotides was required to both a V gene segment and a J gene segment. Rearrangements were classified as productive when the CDR3 lacked stop codons and remained in frame with V and J, and all other rearrangements were classified as non-productive. CDR3 was defined by IMGT convention, running from the second conserved V-encoded cysteine to the conserved J-encoded phenylalanine. The earlier analysis of about 530 of the donors excluded any sequence lacking an unambiguous match to a single V gene segment. In an earlier analysis of approximately 610 of the donors, V segments were called functional above 56.7% productive rearrangements and were called segregating when the between-donor standard deviation exceeded 5%. A statistical classification framework was built to diagnose cytomegalovirus status from the catalog of TCR beta chain sequences. A later analysis assigned V and J genes by comparing TCR nucleotide sequences with IMGT/GENE-DB human TR gene sequences. The TCRdist pipeline was used in a later analysis to assign CDR3 sequences and most-parsimonious VDJ recombination scenarios. In a later analysis, every TCR beta chain was defined by the combination of its CDR3 amino acid sequence and its V-gene family, and reads without a unique V-gene family were dropped. In a later analysis, a few hundred highly shared, low-generation-probability nucleotide sequences were removed to address suspected cross-contamination and a sequencing artifact. In a later analysis, a clonal expansion index for each public chain was calculated from normalized within-repertoire ranks of inferred template counts. A later analysis computed generation probabilities with a VDJ recombination model fitted to out-of-frame rearrangements, and checked the results against IGoR. In a later analysis, hypergeometric tests were used to score TCR-TCR, TCR-HLA and TCR-CMV co-occurrence, with a repertoire-size bias correction applied to TCR pairs. To estimate false discovery rates, a later analysis permuted the HLA or CMV assignments 20 times. In a later analysis, co-occurring TCRs were grouped using DBSCAN, with TCRdist sequence similarity added in when clustering inside HLA-allele-positive subsets. Co-occurrence clustering excluded repertoires with fewer than 30,000 or more than 120,000 public chains, plus five with anomalous nucleotide sharing. In its TCRdb copy, this immuneACCESS table keeps in-frame sequences only and misses some clones. Where compared with another copy, unresolved V genes explain less than half of these, and the others have no known cause. The V and J calls and clone size come from that table; D and trimming were worked out from the DNA. Recorded for this sample are some 200,000 clones; approximately 70% of them occurred a single time. The top ten hold 2.6% of the sample.

Points on this clone: Its binding antigen is unknown. Nothing much larger sits one base from this clone, and base qualities are not available.

CDR1 and CDR2 were assigned from the germline V gene as SGHTA and FQGNSA. At the junction V is shortened by 1 base and J by 5 bases; bases outside the gene matches: 8. The cysteine opens and the phenylalanine closes a CDR3 of 16 amino acids. Only the CDR3 DNA stays, 48 bases, in frame from base 1. The cohort consisted of 666 healthy bone marrow donors. Cohort members were all nominally healthy when sampled, although unrecorded immune exposures were likely present. The donor was CMV seropositive and belonged to the group of 250 to 300 seropositive cohort members. Every donor gave a peripheral blood sample, and the peripheral blood mononuclear cells from that sample were used for TCR beta sequencing. The Qiagen DNeasy Blood Extraction Kit was used to extract genomic DNA from the blood cell samples. On the study overall, not on this receptor specifically: Strong co-occurrence of HLA alleles, especially DR and DQ, made assigning TCR associations to individual alleles difficult. Some IMGT-functional V segments, including TRBV6-2 and TRBV6-3, could not be told apart with the 87-base-pair reads, so those segments were excluded. A later analysis associated about 17,000 TCR beta sequences with specific HLA alleles at a false discovery rate of 0.05. A few of the identified cytomegalovirus-associated TCR beta chains were confirmed in vitro to be specific for cytomegalovirus antigens. The cohort was sequenced for TCR beta chains only, and without alpha or paired-chain data the features that could be detected were limited. Because HLA typing was unavailable for some donors at each locus, only the typed subset was used in association tests. In a later genetic analysis, a missense DCLRE1C variant was associated with V-gene and J-gene trimming of TCR beta chains, and the association was replicated in an independent cohort. According to a later genetic analysis, donors in an Asian-associated ancestry cluster had fewer N-insertions in productive TCRs than the approximately 670-donor mean. The authors suggested that the approach could potentially be extended to other disease states and immunological phenotypes. Most TCR sequences were observed very rarely across donors, whereas some public TCRs were present in many individuals. Some 15 rarely observed V segments, including chromosome 9 orphons, were excluded from the earlier analysis of just under 600 of the donors because counts were too low. According to a later analysis, parvovirus B19, influenza, CMV and Epstein-Barr virus appeared linked to several top co-occurrence clusters. The presence/absence analyses assumed that sequencing depth was roughly uniform across donors, and that assumption may not be true. The classifier was reported to diagnose cytomegalovirus status with high specificity and sensitivity in both the original cohort and the validation cohort. Correlated functional status among segregating V segments might reflect linkage disequilibrium, but an unknown experimental factor could not be ruled out. In a later analysis, the rate of TCR association differed among HLA loci, with DRB1 alleles having the most associated TCRs and HLA-C alleles having the fewest. A cluster of highly shared sequence variants was judged likely to represent a technical artifact of the sequencing pipeline. In the study, some 160 TCR beta chains were listed as associated with cytomegalovirus. A further reported finding was that TCR beta sequences accurately predicted the HLA-A and HLA-B alleles for most subjects in the first cohort. Most CMV-associated TCR beta chains appeared to be HLA-restricted in a later analysis, and the HLA associations seemed to be driven largely by CMV exposure. Immune exposure information for the cohort was limited to CMV serostatus. In a later analysis, HLA-associated TCR beta chains showed more clonal expansion and lower generation probabilities than non-associated chains that were equally common. In an earlier analysis of about 600 of the donors, most TCR beta V segments appeared in productive rearrangements about 87% or about 30% of the time, broadly matching IMGT annotations.

The TCR sequence derives from a man aged 35-49 years in good health and CMV-seropositive. The sequence is built from TRBV7-2 and TRBJ2-7; 10 of the junction bases match TRBD1. The sample consisted of PBMCs. The CDR3 in this case is CASSLGWGTGDDEQYF. Read as DNA, the sequence is TGTGCCAGCAGCTTAGGGTGGGGGACAGGGGACGACGAGCAGTACTTC.